This T cell receptor (beta chain) was sequenced for a study of T cell clusters in autoimmune cytopenias. The wider study: The median distinct TRB clonotype count was approximately 2,500 per sample, from a median around 50,000 reads.

Findings of the study overall: Active autoimmune hepatitis patients had about 3-fold fewer exclusive TRB clusters than healthy donors. The cluster-lack signature was not seen for secondary cytopenia versus chronic lymphocytic leukemia. TRB repertoire shifts in secondary cytopenia and chronic lymphocytic leukemia mostly reflected lymphoma, not autoimmunity.

The germline V gene encodes CDR1 SEHNR and CDR2 FQNEAQ (reference sequence). The CDR3 extends over 15 amino acids. One tube held mixed TRB-A and TRB-B primer pools for touch-down PCR. TCRdb reanalyzed the multiplex PCR reads and collapses them to one entry per CDR3 protein, without DNA. In total, the table holds some 2,900 distinct CDR3 sequences. Some 34,000 genome equivalents of blood DNA were amplified for TRB. According to its frequency, this clonotype is medium-sized. Its antigen remains unidentified. Sequenced material: peripheral blood. This chain uses TRBV7-9 with TRBJ2-7; lacking DNA, the TRBD1 call made by TCRdb goes unchecked. The sequence derives from a human donor with an autoimmune cytopenia or autoimmune hepatitis (not recorded which). The CDR3 protein is CASSLGAGHFHKQYF.